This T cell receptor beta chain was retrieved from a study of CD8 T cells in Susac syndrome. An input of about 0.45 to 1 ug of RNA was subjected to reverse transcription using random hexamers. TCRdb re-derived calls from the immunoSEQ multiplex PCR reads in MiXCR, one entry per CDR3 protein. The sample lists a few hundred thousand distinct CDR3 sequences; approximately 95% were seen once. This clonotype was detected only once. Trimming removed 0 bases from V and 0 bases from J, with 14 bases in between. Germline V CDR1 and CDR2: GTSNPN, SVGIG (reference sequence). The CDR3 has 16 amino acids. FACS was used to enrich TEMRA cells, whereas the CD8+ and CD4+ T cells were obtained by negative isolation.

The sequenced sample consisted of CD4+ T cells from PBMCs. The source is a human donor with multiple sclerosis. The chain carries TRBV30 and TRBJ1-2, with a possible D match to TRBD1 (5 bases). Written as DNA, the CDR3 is TGTGCCTGGAGTGTACCAAGGGGACGAGCTAACTATGGCTACACCTTC. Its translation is CAWSVPRGRANYGYTF.